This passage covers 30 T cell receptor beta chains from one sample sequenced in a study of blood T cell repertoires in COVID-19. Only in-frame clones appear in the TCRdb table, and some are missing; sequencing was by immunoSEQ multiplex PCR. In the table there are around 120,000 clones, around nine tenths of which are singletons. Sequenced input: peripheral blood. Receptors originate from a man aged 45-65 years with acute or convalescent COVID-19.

The chain's CDR3 is CASSQGGGFSNQPQHF. The DNA of the CDR3 is TGTGCCAGCAGCCAAGGGGGGGGGTTTAGCAATCAGCCCCAGCATTTT. The chain combines TRBV4-2 with TRBJ1-5; perhaps TRBD1 as D (5 bases). CDR3 length: 16 residues. The V and J ends lost 1 base and 0 bases respectively, with 10 bases between them. CDR1 LGHNA and CDR2 YNFKEQ come from the germline V gene.

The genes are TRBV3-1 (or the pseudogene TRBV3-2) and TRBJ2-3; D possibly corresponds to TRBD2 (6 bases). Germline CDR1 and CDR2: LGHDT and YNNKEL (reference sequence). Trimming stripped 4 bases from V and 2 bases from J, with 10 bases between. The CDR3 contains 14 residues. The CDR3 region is CASSRDLITDTQYF. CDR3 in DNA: TGTGCCAGCAGCCGGGACTTAATCACAGATACGCAGTATTTT.

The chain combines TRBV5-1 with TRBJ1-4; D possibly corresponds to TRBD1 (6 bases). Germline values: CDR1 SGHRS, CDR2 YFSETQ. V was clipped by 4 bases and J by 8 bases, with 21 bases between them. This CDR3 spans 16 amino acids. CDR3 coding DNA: TGCGCCAGCAGCCAGGACAGCGGGGAAGCAGGAGAAAAACTGTTTTTT. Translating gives CASSQDSGEAGEKLFF.

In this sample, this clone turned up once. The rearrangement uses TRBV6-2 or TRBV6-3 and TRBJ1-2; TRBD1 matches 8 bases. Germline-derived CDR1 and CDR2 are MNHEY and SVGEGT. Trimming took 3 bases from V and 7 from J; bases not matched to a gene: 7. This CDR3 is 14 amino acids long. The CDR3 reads CASSYSAGGSGYTF. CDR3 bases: TGTGCCAGCAGTTATTCCGCAGGGGGCTCTGGCTACACCTTC.

DNA of the CDR3: TGTGCCAGCAGCTTAGTTCTTAGCGGGAGCACAGATACGCAGTATTTT. Its protein is CASSLVLSGSTDTQYF. This chain connects TRBV7-9 to TRBJ2-3; TRBD2 aligns across 7 bases. CDR1 is SEHNR and CDR2 is FQNEAQ in the germline V gene (reference sequence). Losses at the gene ends were 1 base for V and 0 bases for J; bases not matched to a gene: 4. The length of the CDR3 is 16 residues.

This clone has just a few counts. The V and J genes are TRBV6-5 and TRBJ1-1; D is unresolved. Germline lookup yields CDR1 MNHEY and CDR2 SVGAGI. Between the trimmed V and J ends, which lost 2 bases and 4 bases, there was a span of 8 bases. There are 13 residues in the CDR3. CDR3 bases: TGTGCCAGCAGTTACGAGTGGGCCACTGAAGCTTTCTTT. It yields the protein CASSYEWATEAFF.

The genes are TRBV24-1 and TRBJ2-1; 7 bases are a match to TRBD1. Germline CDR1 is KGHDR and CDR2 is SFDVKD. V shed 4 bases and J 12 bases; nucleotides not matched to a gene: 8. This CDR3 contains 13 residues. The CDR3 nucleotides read TGTGCCACCAGTGAGAACGACAGGGACGGGCAGTTCTTC. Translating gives CATSENDRDGQFF.

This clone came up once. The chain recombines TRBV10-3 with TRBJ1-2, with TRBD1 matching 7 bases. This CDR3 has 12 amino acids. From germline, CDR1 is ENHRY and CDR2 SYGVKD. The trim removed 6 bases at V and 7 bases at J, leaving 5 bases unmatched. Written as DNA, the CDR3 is TGTGCCATCAGCGGCAGGGGGGCTGGCTACACCTTC. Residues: CAISGRGAGYTF.

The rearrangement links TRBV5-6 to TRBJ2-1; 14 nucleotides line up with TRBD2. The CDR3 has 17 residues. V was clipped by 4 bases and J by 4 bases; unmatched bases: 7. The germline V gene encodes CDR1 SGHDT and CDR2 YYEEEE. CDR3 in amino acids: CASSPGTSGSGYNEQFF. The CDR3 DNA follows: TGTGCCAGCAGCCCCGGGACTAGCGGGAGCGGATACAATGAGCAGTTCTTC.

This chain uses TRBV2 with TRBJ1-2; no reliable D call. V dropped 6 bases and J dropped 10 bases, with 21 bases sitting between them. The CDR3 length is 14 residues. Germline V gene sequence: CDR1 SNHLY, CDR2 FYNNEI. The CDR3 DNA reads TGTGCCAGCAGCCAAGAGTACCCGTCCGGGGTCTACACCTTC. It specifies CASSQEYPSGVYTF.

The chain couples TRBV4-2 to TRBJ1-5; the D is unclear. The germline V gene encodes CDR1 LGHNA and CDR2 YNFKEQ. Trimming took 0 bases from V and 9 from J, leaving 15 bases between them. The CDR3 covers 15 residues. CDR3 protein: CASSQESGPRPPQHF. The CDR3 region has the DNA TGTGCCAGCAGCCAAGAGAGCGGGCCGAGGCCGCCCCAGCATTTT.

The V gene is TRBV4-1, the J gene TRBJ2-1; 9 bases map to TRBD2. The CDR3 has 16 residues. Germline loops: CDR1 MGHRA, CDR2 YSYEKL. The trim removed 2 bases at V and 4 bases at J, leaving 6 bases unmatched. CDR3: CASSQKTSGEYNEQFF. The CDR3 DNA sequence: TGCGCCAGCAGCCAAAAGACTAGCGGAGAATACAATGAGCAGTTCTTC.

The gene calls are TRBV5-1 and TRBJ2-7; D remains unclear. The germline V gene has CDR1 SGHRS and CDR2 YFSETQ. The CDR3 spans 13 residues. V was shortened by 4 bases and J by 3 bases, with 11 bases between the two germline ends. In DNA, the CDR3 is TGCGCCAGCAGCGATGGCACGTTCTACGAGCAGTACTTC. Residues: CASSDGTFYEQYF. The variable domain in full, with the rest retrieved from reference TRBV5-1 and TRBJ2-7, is KAGVTQTPRYLIKTRGQQVTLSCSPISGHRSVSWYQQTPGQGLQFLFEYFSETQRNKGNFPGRFSGRQFSNSRSEMNVSTLELGDSALYLCASSDGTFYEQYFGPGTRLTVT.

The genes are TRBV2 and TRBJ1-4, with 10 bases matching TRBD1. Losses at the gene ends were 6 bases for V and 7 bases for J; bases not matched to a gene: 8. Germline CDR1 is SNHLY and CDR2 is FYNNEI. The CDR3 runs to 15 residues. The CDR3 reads CASRPDRGQFEKLFF. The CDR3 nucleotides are TGTGCCAGCAGACCCGACAGGGGGCAGTTTGAAAAACTGTTTTTT.

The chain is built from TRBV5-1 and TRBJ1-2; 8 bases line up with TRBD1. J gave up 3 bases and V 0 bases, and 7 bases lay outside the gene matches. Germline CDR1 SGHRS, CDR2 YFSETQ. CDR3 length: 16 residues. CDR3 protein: CASSLAPGGADYGYTF. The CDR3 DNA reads TGCGCCAGCAGCTTGGCCCCAGGGGGCGCGGACTATGGCTACACCTTC.

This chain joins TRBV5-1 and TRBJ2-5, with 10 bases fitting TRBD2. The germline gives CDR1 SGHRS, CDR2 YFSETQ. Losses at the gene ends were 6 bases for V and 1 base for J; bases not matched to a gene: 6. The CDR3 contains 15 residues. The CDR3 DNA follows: TGCGCCAGCACCAAACTAGCGGGAATCCAAGAGACCCAGTACTTC. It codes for CASTKLAGIQETQYF. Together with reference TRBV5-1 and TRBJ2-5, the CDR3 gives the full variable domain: KAGVTQTPRYLIKTRGQQVTLSCSPISGHRSVSWYQQTPGQGLQFLFEYFSETQRNKGNFPGRFSGRQFSNSRSEMNVSTLELGDSALYLCASTKLAGIQETQYFGPGTRLLVL.

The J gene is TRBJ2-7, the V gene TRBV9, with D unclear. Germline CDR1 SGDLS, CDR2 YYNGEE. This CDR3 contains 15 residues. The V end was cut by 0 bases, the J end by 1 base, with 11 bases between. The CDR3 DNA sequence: TGTGCCAGCAGCGTAGCAGCAGGTTATTCCTACGAGCAGTACTTC. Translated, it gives CASSVAAGYSYEQYF.

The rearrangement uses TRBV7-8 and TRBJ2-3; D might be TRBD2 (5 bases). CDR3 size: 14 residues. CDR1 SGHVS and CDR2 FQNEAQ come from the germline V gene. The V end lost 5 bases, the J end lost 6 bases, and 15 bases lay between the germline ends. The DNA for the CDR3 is TGTGCCAGCAGCCCCCCCGGGTCGGGGGATACGCAGTATTTT. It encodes CASSPPGSGDTQYF.

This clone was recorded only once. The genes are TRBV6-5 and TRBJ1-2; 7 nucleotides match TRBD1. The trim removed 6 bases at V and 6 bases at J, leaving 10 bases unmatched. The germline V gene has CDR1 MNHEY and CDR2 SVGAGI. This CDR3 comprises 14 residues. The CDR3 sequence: CASRRSQGIHGYTF. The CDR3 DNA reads TGTGCCAGCAGGAGATCACAGGGGATACATGGCTACACCTTC.

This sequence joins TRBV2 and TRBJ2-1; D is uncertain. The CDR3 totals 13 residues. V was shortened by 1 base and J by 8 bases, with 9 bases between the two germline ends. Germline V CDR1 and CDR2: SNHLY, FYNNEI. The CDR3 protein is CASSEERLDEQFF. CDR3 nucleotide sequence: TGTGCCAGCAGTGAAGAAAGACTGGATGAGCAGTTCTTC.

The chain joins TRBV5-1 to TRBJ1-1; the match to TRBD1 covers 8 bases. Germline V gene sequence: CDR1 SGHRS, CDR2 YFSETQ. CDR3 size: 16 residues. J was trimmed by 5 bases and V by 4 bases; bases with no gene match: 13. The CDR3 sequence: CASSLRGRGGTTEAFF. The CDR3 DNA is TGCGCCAGCAGCCTCAGGGGGCGAGGGGGCACTACTGAAGCTTTCTTT.

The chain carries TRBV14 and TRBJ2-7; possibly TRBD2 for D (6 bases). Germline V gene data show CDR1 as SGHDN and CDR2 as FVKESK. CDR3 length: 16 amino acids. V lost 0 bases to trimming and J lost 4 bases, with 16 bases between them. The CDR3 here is CASSQDIGDSPYEQYF. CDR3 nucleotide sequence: TGTGCCAGCAGCCAAGATATAGGGGACTCCCCATACGAGCAGTACTTC. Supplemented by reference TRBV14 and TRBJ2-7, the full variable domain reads EAGVTQFPSHSVIEKGQTVTLRCDPISGHDNLYWYRRVMGKEIKFLLHFVKESKQDESGMPNNRFLAERTGGTYSTLKVQPAELEDSGVYFCASSQDIGDSPYEQYFGPGTRLTVT.

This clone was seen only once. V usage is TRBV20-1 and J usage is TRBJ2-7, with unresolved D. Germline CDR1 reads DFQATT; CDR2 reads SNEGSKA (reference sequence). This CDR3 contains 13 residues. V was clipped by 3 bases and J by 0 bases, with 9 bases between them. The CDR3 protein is CSASRLVSYEQYF. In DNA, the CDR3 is TGCAGTGCTAGTCGACTGGTCTCCTACGAGCAGTACTTC.

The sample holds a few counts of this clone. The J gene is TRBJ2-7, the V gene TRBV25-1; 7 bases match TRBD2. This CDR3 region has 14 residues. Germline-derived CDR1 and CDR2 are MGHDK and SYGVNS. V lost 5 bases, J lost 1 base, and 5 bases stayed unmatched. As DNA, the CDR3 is TGTGCCAGCAGTCGCTCTAGCGGATCCTACGAGCAGTACTTC. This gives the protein CASSRSSGSYEQYF.

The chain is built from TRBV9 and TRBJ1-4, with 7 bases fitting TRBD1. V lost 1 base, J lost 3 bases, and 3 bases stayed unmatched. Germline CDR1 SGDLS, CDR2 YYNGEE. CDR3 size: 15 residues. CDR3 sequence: CASSVRGRPNEKLFF. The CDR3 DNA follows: TGTGCCAGCAGCGTAAGGGGGCGCCCTAATGAAAAACTGTTTTTT.

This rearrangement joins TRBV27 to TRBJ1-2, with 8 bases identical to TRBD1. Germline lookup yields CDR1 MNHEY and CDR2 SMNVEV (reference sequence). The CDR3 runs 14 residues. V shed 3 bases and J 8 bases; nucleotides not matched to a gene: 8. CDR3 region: CASSFRTGGTGYTF. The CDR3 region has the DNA TGTGCCAGCAGTTTTCGCACAGGGGGGACAGGCTACACCTTC.

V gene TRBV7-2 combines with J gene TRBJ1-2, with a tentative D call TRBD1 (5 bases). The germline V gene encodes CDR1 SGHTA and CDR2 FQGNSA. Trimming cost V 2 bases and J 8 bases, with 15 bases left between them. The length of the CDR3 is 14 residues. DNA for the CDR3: TGTGCCAGCAGCTTATCAAAGACAGCCGTGGGCTACACCTTC. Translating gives CASSLSKTAVGYTF.

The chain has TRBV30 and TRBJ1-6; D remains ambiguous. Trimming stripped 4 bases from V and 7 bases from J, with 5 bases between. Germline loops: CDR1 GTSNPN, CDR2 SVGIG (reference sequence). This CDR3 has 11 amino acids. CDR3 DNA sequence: TGTGCCTGGACAGAAAATTCACCCCTCCACTTT. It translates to CAWTENSPLHF.

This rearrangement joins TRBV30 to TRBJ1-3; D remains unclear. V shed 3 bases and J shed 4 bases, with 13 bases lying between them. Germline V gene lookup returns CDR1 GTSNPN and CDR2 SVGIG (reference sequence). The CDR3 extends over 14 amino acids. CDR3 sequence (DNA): TGTGCCTGGAGGTGGGCTTGGCAAGGAAACACCATATATTTT. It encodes CAWRWAWQGNTIYF. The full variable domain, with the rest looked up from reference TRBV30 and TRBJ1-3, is SQTIHQWPATLVQPVGSPLSLECTVEGTSNPNLYWYRQAAGRGLQLLFYSVGIGQISSEVPQNLSASRPQDRQFILSSKKLLLSDSGFYLCAWRWAWQGNTIYFGEGSWLTVV.

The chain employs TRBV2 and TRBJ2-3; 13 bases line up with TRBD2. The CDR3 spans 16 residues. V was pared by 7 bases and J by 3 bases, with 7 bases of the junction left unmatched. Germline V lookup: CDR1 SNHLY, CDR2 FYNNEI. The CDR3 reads CASKPGLAGLTDTQYF. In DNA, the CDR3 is TGTGCCAGCAAGCCGGGACTAGCGGGGCTGACAGATACGCAGTATTTT.